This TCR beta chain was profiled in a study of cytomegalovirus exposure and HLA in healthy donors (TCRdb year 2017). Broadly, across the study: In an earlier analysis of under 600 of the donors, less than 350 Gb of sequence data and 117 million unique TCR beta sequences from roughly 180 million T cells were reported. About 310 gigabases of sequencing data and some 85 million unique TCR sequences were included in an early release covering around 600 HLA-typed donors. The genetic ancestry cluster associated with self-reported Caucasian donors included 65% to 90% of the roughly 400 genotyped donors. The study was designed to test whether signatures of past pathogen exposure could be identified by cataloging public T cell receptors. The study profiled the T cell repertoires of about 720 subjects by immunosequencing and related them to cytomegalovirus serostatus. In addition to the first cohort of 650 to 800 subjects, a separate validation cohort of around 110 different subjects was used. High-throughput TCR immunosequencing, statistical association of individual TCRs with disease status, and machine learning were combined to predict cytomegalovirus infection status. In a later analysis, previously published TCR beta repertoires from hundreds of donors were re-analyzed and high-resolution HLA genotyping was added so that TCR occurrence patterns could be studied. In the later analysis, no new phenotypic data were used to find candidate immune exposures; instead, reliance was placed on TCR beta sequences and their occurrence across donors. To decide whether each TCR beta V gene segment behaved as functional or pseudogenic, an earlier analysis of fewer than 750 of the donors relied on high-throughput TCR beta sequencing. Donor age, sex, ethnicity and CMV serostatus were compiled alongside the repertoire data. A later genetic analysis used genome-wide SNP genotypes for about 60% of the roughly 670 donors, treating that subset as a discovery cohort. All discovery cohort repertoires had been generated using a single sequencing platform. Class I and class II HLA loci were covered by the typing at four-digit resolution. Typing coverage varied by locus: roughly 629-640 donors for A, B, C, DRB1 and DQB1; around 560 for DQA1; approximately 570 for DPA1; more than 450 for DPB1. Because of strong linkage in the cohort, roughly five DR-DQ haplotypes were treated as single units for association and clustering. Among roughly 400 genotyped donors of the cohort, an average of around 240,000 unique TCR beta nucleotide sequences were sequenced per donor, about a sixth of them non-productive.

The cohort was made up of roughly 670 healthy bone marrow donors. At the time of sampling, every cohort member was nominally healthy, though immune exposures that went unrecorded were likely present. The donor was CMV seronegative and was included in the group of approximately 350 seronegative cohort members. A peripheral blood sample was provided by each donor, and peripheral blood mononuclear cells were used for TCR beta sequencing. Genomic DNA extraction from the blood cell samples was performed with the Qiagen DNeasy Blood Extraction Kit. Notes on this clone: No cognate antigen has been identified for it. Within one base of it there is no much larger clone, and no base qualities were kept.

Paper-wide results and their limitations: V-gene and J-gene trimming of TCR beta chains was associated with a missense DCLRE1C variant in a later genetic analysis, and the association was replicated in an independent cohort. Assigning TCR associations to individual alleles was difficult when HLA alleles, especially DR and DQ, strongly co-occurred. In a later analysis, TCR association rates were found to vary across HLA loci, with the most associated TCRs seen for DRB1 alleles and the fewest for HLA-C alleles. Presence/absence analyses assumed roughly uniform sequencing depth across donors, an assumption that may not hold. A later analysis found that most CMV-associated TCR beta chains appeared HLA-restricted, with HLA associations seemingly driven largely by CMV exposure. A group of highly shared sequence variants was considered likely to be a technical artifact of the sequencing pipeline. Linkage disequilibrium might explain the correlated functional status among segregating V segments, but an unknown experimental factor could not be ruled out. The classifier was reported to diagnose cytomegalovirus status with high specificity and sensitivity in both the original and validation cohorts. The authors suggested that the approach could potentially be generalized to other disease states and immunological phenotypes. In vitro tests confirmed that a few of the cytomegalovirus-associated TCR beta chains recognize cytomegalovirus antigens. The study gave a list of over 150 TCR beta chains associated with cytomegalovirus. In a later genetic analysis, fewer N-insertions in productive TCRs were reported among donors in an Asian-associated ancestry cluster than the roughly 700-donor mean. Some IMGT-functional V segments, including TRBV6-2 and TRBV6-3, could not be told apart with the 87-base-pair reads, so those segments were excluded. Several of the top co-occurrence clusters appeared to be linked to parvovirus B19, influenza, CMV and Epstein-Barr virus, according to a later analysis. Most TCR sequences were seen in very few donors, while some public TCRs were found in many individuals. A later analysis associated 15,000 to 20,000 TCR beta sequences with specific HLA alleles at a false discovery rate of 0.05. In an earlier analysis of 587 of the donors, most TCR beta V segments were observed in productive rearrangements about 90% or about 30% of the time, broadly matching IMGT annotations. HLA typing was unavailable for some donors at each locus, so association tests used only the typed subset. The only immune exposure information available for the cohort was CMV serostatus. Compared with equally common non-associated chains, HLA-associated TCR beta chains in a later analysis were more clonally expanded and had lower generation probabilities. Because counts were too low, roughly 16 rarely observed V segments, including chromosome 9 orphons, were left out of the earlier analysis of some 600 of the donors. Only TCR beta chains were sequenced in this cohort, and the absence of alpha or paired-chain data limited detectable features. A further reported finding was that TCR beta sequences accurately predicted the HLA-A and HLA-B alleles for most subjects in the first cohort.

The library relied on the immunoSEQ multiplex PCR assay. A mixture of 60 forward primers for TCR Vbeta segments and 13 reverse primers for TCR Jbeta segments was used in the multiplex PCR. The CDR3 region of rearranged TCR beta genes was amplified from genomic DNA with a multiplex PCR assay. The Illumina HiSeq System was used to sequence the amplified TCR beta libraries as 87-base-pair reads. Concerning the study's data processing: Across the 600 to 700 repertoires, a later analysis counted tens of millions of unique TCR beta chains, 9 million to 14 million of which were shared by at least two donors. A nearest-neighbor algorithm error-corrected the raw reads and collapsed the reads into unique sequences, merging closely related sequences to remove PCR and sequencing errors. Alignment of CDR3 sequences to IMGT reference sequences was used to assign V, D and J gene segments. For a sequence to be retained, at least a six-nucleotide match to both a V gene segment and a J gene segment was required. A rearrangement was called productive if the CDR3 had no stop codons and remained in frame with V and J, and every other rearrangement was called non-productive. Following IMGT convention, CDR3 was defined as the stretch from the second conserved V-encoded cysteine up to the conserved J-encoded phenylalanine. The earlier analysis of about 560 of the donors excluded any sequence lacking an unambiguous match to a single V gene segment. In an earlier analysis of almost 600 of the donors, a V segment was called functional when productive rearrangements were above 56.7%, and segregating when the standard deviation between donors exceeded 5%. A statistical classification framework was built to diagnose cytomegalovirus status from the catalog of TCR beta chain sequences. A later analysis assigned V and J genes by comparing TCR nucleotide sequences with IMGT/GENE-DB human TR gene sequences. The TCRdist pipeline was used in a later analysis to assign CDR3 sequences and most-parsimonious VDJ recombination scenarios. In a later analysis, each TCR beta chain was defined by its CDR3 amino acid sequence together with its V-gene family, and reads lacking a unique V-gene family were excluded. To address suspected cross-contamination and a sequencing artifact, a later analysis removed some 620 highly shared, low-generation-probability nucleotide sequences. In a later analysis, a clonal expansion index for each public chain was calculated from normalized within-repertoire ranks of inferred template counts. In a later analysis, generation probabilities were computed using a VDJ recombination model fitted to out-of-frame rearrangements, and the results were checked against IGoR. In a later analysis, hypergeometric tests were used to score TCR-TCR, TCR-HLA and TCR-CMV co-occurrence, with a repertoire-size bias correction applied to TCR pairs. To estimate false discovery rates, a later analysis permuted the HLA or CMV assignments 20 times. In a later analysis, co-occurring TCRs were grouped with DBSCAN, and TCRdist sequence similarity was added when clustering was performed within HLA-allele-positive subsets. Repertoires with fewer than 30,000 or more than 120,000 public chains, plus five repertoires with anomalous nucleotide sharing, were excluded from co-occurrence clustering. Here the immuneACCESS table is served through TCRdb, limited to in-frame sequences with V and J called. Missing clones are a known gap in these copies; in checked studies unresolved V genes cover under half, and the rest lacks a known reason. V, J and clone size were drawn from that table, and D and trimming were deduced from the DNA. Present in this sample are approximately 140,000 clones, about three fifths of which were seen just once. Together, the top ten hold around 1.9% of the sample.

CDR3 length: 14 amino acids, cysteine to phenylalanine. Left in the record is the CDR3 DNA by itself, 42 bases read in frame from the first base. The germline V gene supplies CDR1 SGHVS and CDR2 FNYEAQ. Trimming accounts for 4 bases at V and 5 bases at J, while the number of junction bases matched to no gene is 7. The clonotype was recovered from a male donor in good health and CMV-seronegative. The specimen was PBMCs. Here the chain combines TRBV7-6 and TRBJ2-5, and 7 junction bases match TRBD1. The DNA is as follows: TGTGCCAGCAGCTCCTCGGACAGGTGGGAGACCCAGTACTTC. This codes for CASSSSDRWETQYF.